These 21 T cell receptor beta chains came from one sample sequenced in a study of identical twins. From the 5' RACE reads, TCRdb called clonotypes with MiXCR, one entry per CDR3 protein. The sample carries approximately 530,000 distinct CDR3 sequences, 20% to 25% recorded once. The same data also went into a second study, on yellow fever vaccine responses in identical twins.

What was sequenced was CD4+ T cells sorted from blood. The source of these receptors is a woman aged 18-29 years in good health.

Only a few counts were recorded for this clonotype. The chain recombines TRBV28 with TRBJ2-1; D is unclear. The CDR3 runs to 12 residues. The ends were cut back, 8 bases at V and 2 bases at J, with 7 bases in the middle. CDR1 and CDR2 from the germline V gene are MDHEN and SYDVKM. CDR3 sequence: CASLAPYNEQFF. The CDR3 nucleotides read TGTGCCAGCCTGGCGCCCTACAATGAGCAGTTCTTC.

The chain links TRBV5-1 to TRBJ2-3; perhaps TRBD1 as D (6 bases). Germline V gene lookup returns CDR1 SGHRS and CDR2 YFSETQ. The CDR3 spans 16 residues. V was shortened by 0 bases and J by 6 bases, with 17 bases between the two germline ends. CDR3 residues: CASSLVGQRAIDTQYF. For the CDR3, the DNA is TGCGCCAGCAGCTTGGTAGGACAGAGAGCGATTGATACGCAGTATTTT.

The rearrangement uses TRBV7-9 and TRBJ2-2; a weak D match, TRBD2 (6 bases). The CDR3 is made up of 15 amino acids. Looked up from germline, CDR1 is SEHNR and CDR2 is FQNEAQ (reference sequence). V dropped 5 bases and J dropped 1 base, with 11 bases sitting between them. CDR3 DNA sequence: TGTGCCAGCAGCCCGGGACTTATGAACACCGGGGAGCTGTTTTTT. Amino acids: CASSPGLMNTGELFF.

The J gene is TRBJ2-7, the V gene TRBV10-3; TRBD1 matches 7 bases. The CDR3 sequence is 13 residues long. The J segment lost 5 bases and the V segment lost 10 bases, leaving 11 bases of the junction unmatched. Germline CDR1 ENHRY, CDR2 SYGVKD. CDR3 in DNA: TGTGCCACCGGGGACAGTGGGGACAACGAGCAGTACTTC. The encoded protein is CATGDSGDNEQYF.

A few counts support this clonotype. V usage is TRBV10-3 and J usage is TRBJ1-4; tentatively, D is TRBD1 (6 bases). V lost 4 bases and J 11 bases, leaving 11 bases between the germline ends. Germline CDR1 is ENHRY and CDR2 is SYGVKD. The CDR3 has 12 residues. In DNA form, the CDR3 reads TGTGCCATCAGTGGGAACAGGGATAAACTGTTTTTT. It encodes CAISGNRDKLFF.

This clonotype has a handful of counts. V and J are TRBV10-2 and TRBJ2-5, with a weak D call TRBD2 (5 bases). The CDR3 extends over 15 amino acids. Germline V gives CDR1 WSHSY, CDR2 SAAADI. V lost 0 bases, J lost 1 base, and 9 bases lay in between. The chain's CDR3 is CASSESSSSQETQYF. Here the CDR3 DNA reads TGCGCCAGCAGTGAGTCGTCTAGCAGCCAAGAGACCCAGTACTTC.

The chain uses TRBV20-1 and TRBJ2-2, with D perhaps matching TRBD2 (6 bases). Trimming cost V 5 bases and J 1 base, with 14 bases left between them. The CDR3 has 15 amino acids. Germline-derived CDR1 and CDR2 are DFQATT and SNEGSKA (reference sequence). CDR3 bases: TGCAGTGCTCGGGGGAGGCAGGAGAACACCGGGGAGCTGTTTTTT. Protein product: CSARGRQENTGELFF.

The chain combines TRBV7-8 with TRBJ2-7; weak D call: TRBD2 (5 bases). CDR3 length: 18 residues. The V end lost 2 bases, the J end lost 0 bases, and 20 bases lay between the germline ends. The germline V gene encodes CDR1 SGHVS and CDR2 FQNEAQ. The CDR3 here is CASSLSRAGGRSSYEQYV. DNA of the CDR3: TGTGCCAGCAGCTTAAGCCGGGCCGGAGGTCGTAGCTCCTACGAGCAGTACGTC.

This clonotype was recorded a few times. The chain joins TRBV28 to TRBJ2-5, with D perhaps TRBD2 (5 bases). In germline, CDR1 is MDHEN, CDR2 SYDVKM. CDR3 length: 17 amino acids. Between the trimmed V and J ends, which lost 5 bases and 5 bases, there was a span of 24 bases. CDR3 loop: CASSLYGKTNREETQYF. For the CDR3, the DNA is TGTGCCAGCAGTCTCTACGGGAAGACCAATCGAGAGGAGACCCAGTACTTC.

In the case of this clonotype: The junction and the germline gene differ at one end; a read error may be behind it. The V and J genes are TRBV12-3 or TRBV12-4 and TRBJ2-7, with 10 bases identical to TRBD2. The CDR3 extends over 11 amino acids. The CDR3 bases are TGTGCCAGCAGTCCTAGCGGGAGTTTATCTTTC. The encoded protein is CASSPSGSLSF.

This clonotype was detected a few times. V usage is TRBV20-1 and J usage is TRBJ1-6; 8 bases match TRBD1. The CDR3 covers 16 residues. CDR1 and CDR2 (germline): DFQATT, SNEGSKA (reference sequence). J gave up 4 bases and V 3 bases, and 8 bases lay outside the gene matches. As DNA, the CDR3 is TGCAGTGCTAGTGTCCAGGGGGCGTTTTATAATTCACCCCTCCACTTT. This codes for CSASVQGAFYNSPLHF.

The J gene is TRBJ2-3, the V gene TRBV10-2; 9 positions agree with TRBD2. CDR3 length equals 18 residues. Germline V CDR1 and CDR2: WSHSY, SAAADI. V dropped 4 bases and J dropped 1; count of bases not matched to a gene: 12. CDR3 coding DNA: TGCGCCAGCAGTGGAAGTTACAGTAGCGGGAGTGGCACAGATACGCAGTATTTT. Residues: CASSGSYSSGSGTDTQYF.

The V call is TRBV28, the J call TRBJ2-3; D not resolved. Germline loops: CDR1 MDHEN, CDR2 SYDVKM. The V gene lost 7 bases and the J gene lost 0 bases, with 8 bases spanning the gap. The CDR3 is 13 residues long. CDR3 nucleotide sequence: TGTGCCAGCATGGTTGCGAGCACAGATACGCAGTATTTT. This encodes CASMVASTDTQYF.

The CDR3 protein is CATSDPAGASYNEQFF. In nucleotides, the CDR3 is TGTGCCACCAGTGACCCAGCCGGGGCCTCCTACAATGAGCAGTTCTTC. The V gene is TRBV24-1, the J gene TRBJ2-1; the D call may be TRBD1 or TRBD2 (5 bases each). The germline V gene encodes CDR1 KGHDR and CDR2 SFDVKD. The CDR3 length is 16 residues. With 4 bases removed from V and 0 bases from J, the gap between germline ends came to 12 bases.

This clonotype was found a few times. V and J are TRBV5-1 and TRBJ1-3; TRBD1 is a possible D gene (5 bases). The V gene's germline CDR1 is SGHRS and CDR2 YFSETQ. The CDR3 totals 14 residues. Trimming shortened V by 4 bases and J by 4 bases, and 12 bases separated the two germline ends. The CDR3 sequence is CASSREGIGNTIYF. CDR3 in DNA: TGCGCCAGCAGCCGAGAGGGGATCGGAAACACCATATATTTT.

This clonotype has just a few counts. This rearrangement joins TRBV11-3 to TRBJ2-3; D could derive from TRBD1 or TRBD2 (5 bases each). The V gene lost 5 bases and the J gene lost 7 bases, with 16 bases spanning the gap. In germline, CDR1 is SGHNT, CDR2 YENEEA. CDR3 length: 14 amino acids. CDR3 protein: CASSLGDRINTQYF. CDR3 in DNA: TGTGCCAGCAGCCTAGGGGACCGCATCAATACGCAGTATTTT.

This clonotype showed up just a few times. CDR3 protein: CASSAESHEQYV. In DNA form, the CDR3 reads TGTGCCAGCAGTGCGGAAAGCCACGAGCAGTACGTC. This chain connects TRBV6-6 to TRBJ2-7; D is undetermined. Germline CDR1 and CDR2: MNHNY and SVGAGI (reference sequence). The CDR3 has 12 amino acids. The germline V and J ends were trimmed by 5 bases and 5 bases, with 10 bases remaining between them.

The rearrangement uses TRBV5-6 and TRBJ2-7; unclear D gene. V lost 0 bases, J lost 4 bases, and 17 bases lay in between. CDR3 size: 16 residues. CDR1 is SGHDT, CDR2 YYEEEE, per germline. This CDR3 reads CASSLVISAGTYEQYF. CDR3 sequence (DNA): TGTGCCAGCAGCTTGGTAATATCGGCAGGCACATACGAGCAGTACTTC. Based on the CDR3 plus reference TRBV5-6 and TRBJ2-7, the full variable domain is DAGVTQSPTHLIKTRGQQVTLRCSPKSGHDTVSWYQQALGQGPQFIFQYYEEEERQRGNFPDRFSGHQFPNYSSELNVNALLLGDSALYLCASSLVISAGTYEQYFGPGTRLTVT.

This clonotype was observed a handful of times. This rearrangement joins TRBV5-1 to TRBJ2-5; D possibly corresponds to TRBD1 (6 bases). V lost 4 bases and J lost 5, with 15 bases in between. The germline gives CDR1 SGHRS, CDR2 YFSETQ. This CDR3 region has 14 residues. The CDR3 sequence: CASSHRETRETQYF. Written as DNA, the CDR3 is TGCGCCAGCAGCCACAGGGAAACCCGGGAGACCCAGTACTTC.

This clonotype was seen a few times. The rearrangement uses TRBV12-3 or TRBV12-4 and TRBJ1-5, with D tentatively TRBD1 (6 bases). This CDR3 has 15 residues. Trimming stripped 6 bases from V and 0 bases from J, with 12 bases between. The CDR3 loop is CASSHGQYSNQPQHF. In DNA, the CDR3 is TGTGCCAGCAGCCACGGACAGTATAGCAATCAGCCCCAGCATTTT.

The CDR3: CASSELIVSEAFF. In nucleotides, the CDR3 is TGTGCCAGCAGTGAACTAATAGTCTCTGAAGCTTTCTTT. The V and J genes are TRBV2 and TRBJ1-1, with D unresolved. V lost 2 bases to trimming and J lost 6 bases, with 10 bases between them. The germline V gene encodes CDR1 SNHLY and CDR2 FYNNEI. The CDR3 has 13 residues.